The 28 T cell receptor beta chains given below trace back to one sample, sequenced in a study of human T cells and chemical hapten exposure. Using its own MiXCR run on the RACE reads, TCRdb lists one record per CDR3 protein. The repertoire holds more than 250,000 distinct CDR3 sequences, with approximately 7.5% as singletons. As for time point: pre-sensitization, week 0. Treatment noted: therapeutic diphenylcyclopropenone sensitization with weekly scalp DPC. The sample was whole blood, taken in connection with sensitization to the hapten diphenylcyclopropenone (DPC). Source of these receptors: a man between 18 and 29 years old with alopecia areata. Some clones in this sample may be carry-over from other donors' samples.

This clonotype was picked up many times. The chain combines TRBV7-9 with TRBJ2-2; TRBD1 matches 11 bases. Per germline, CDR1 SEHNR and CDR2 FQNEAQ (reference sequence). The CDR3 extends over 17 amino acids. V was clipped by 5 bases and J by 2 bases; unmatched bases: 7. CDR3 sequence reads: CASSPRGQGANTGELFF. CDR3 in DNA: TGTGCCAGCAGCCCACGAGGACAGGGGGCAAACACCGGGGAGCTGTTTTTT.

This clonotype was observed a handful of times. The chain has TRBV12-3 or TRBV12-4 and TRBJ2-5, with D possibly TRBD2 on 6 matching bases. The CDR3 runs 12 residues. Trimming took off 6 bases at V and 8 bases at J, with 13 bases between the two ends. CDR3 nucleotides: TGTGCCAGCAGACAAAGCGGGCAAACCCAGTACTTC. This translates into CASRQSGQTQYF.

The J gene is TRBJ1-1, the V gene TRBV25-1, with D possibly being TRBD1 (6 bases). Trimming cost V 8 bases and J 2 bases, with 21 bases left between them. Germline CDR1 and CDR2: MGHDK and SYGVNS. The CDR3 runs to 16 residues. In DNA, the CDR3 is TGTGCCAGCTCCGACGGCGGGCGCAGGGGAAACACTGAAGCTTTCTTT. As protein: CASSDGGRRGNTEAFF.

This clonotype was seen more than once but under ten times. V gene TRBV7-3 combines with J gene TRBJ2-5; a weak D match, TRBD2 (5 bases). Germline V CDR1 and CDR2: SGHTA, FQGTGA. This CDR3 spans 15 amino acids. The V gene lost 5 bases and the J gene lost 2 bases, with 15 bases spanning the gap. The CDR3 region is CASSLAGVGQETQYF. As DNA, the CDR3 is TGTGCCAGCAGCCTCGCCGGGGTTGGGCAAGAGACCCAGTACTTC.

Ten or more counts support this clonotype. The CDR3 bases are TGTGCCAGCAGCGTAAGATGGCAGACCTACGAGCAGTACGTC. Translation: CASSVRWQTYEQYV. The chain couples TRBV9 to TRBJ2-7; no clear D gene. Deletions cut 1 base from V and 2 bases from J, with 10 bases between. This CDR3 spans 14 amino acids. The germline gives CDR1 SGDLS, CDR2 YYNGEE.

This clonotype was detected a few times. The chain couples TRBV4-1 to TRBJ1-1; D remains unclear. V gave up 1 base and J gave up 1 base, with 10 bases separating them. This CDR3 contains 15 residues. The V gene's germline CDR1 is MGHRA and CDR2 YSYEKL. The CDR3 region is CASSQAPWRNTEAFF. CDR3 nucleotide sequence: TGCGCCAGCAGCCAAGCCCCATGGAGGAACACTGAAGCTTTCTTT.

The sample holds a few counts of this clonotype. The chain joins TRBV5-1 to TRBJ1-1; weak D call: TRBD1 (6 bases). The germline V gene encodes CDR1 SGHRS and CDR2 YFSETQ. CDR3 length: 14 amino acids. Trimming took off 4 bases at V and 4 bases at J, with 14 bases between the two ends. CDR3 coding DNA: TGCGCCAGCAGCGCGGGACGGGGGCCCACTGAAGCTTTCTTT. Residues: CASSAGRGPTEAFF. Based on the CDR3 plus reference TRBV5-1 and TRBJ1-1, the full variable domain is KAGVTQTPRYLIKTRGQQVTLSCSPISGHRSVSWYQQTPGQGLQFLFEYFSETQRNKGNFPGRFSGRQFSNSRSEMNVSTLELGDSALYLCASSAGRGPTEAFFGQGTRLTVV.

In the case of this clonotype: Just one base apart from a much larger clone, this may be a read error. The chain employs TRBV4-3 and TRBJ1-5; 7 bases line up with TRBD1. This CDR3 region has 15 residues. Germline V lookup: CDR1 LGHNA, CDR2 YSLEER. CDR3 loop: CASNQDRDYNQPQHF. CDR3 coding DNA: TGCGCCAGCAACCAAGACAGGGACTACAATCAGCCCCAGCATTTT.

The gene calls are TRBV5-1 and TRBJ1-3; no clear D. The V and J ends lost 0 bases and 0 bases respectively, with 13 bases between them. Per germline, CDR1 SGHRS and CDR2 YFSETQ. The CDR3 is made up of 17 amino acids. The CDR3 nucleotides read TGCGCCAGCAGCTTGGCCCCACAGATTCTCTCTGGAAACACCATATATTTT. Translated, it gives CASSLAPQILSGNTIYF.

This clonotype has more than one count but fewer than ten. This chain connects TRBV18 to TRBJ2-5; D ambiguous. The length of the CDR3 is 16 residues. Germline lookup yields CDR1 KGHSH and CDR2 LQKENI. V was pared by 2 bases and J by 4 bases, with 17 bases between. The CDR3 sequence: CASSPKIAGRGETQYF. CDR3 nucleotide sequence: TGTGCCAGCTCACCAAAGATAGCCGGTAGAGGAGAGACCCAGTACTTC.

V and J are TRBV7-2 and TRBJ1-1; weak D call: TRBD1 (5 bases). Trimming pared 8 bases from V and 10 bases from J, leaving 17 bases between. This CDR3 region has 12 residues. Germline V CDR1 and CDR2: SGHTA, FQGNSA. The CDR3 DNA is TGTGCCAGCGGCCCCCAGGGTAGGCGAGCTTTCTTT. As protein: CASGPQGRRAFF. Full variable domain (remainder filled in from reference TRBV7-2 and TRBJ1-1): GAGVSQSPSNKVTEKGKDVELRCDPISGHTALYWYRQSLGQGLEFLIYFQGNSAPDKSGLPSDRFSAERTGGSVSTLTIQRTQQEDSAVYLCASGPQGRRAFFGQGTRLTVV.

This clonotype was seen only a few times. The chain has TRBV10-2 and TRBJ1-2, with D hard to call. V gave up 3 bases and J gave up 0 bases, with 11 bases separating them. The CDR3 contains 15 residues. Germline-derived CDR1 and CDR2 are WSHSY and SAAADI. The CDR3 protein is CASSESRRANYGYTF. CDR3 sequence (DNA): TGCGCCAGCAGTGAATCCCGGCGAGCTAACTATGGCTACACCTTC.

This clonotype turned up a few times. Here the CDR3 reads CSVRDRAYNEQFF. CDR3 nucleotide sequence: TGCAGCGTCCGGGACAGGGCTTACAATGAGCAGTTCTTC. The chain uses TRBV29-1 and TRBJ2-1, with 9 bases that match TRBD1. V shed 6 bases, J shed 4 bases, and the junction held 4 bases outside the gene matches. The germline CDR1 and CDR2 sequences are SQVTM and ANQGSEA. The CDR3 has 13 amino acids.

In its sample, this clonotype was seen a few times. The chain uses TRBV4-3 and TRBJ1-2, with D hard to call. The CDR3 totals 15 residues. The V and J ends lost 0 bases and 4 bases respectively, with 12 bases between them. Germline CDR1 reads LGHNA; CDR2 reads YSLEER. CDR3 in DNA: TGCGCCAGCAGCCAAGATAGGCAGCGAGGCTATGGCTACACCTTC. This codes for CASSQDRQRGYGYTF.

This clonotype was seen more than once but under ten times. This chain links TRBV7-9 with TRBJ2-7, with D possibly TRBD1 on 6 matching bases. Germline loops: CDR1 SEHNR, CDR2 FQNEAQ (reference sequence). V lost 2 bases to trimming and J lost 2 bases, with 16 bases between them. The CDR3 consists of 16 residues. CDR3: CASSLRQGLVTYEQYF. CDR3 coding DNA: TGTGCCAGCAGCTTACGTCAGGGGCTAGTTACCTACGAGCAGTACTTC.

The chain has TRBV7-2 and TRBJ1-3; 8 bases agree with TRBD1. The germline V gene encodes CDR1 SGHTA and CDR2 FQGNSA. There are 16 residues in the CDR3. Trimming removed 3 bases from V and 4 bases from J; junction bases left unmatched: 8. CDR3 region: CASSFRQGRAGNTIYF. CDR3 coding DNA: TGTGCCAGCAGCTTCCGACAGGGGAGGGCCGGAAACACCATATATTTT.

V usage is TRBV29-1 and J usage is TRBJ1-1; the D is unclear. The CDR3 contains 14 residues. Germline lookup yields CDR1 SQVTM and CDR2 ANQGSEA. V was trimmed by 3 bases and J by 1 base, leaving 12 bases between them. CDR3 residues: CSVDLPGRNTEAFF. The CDR3 region has the DNA TGCAGCGTTGACCTCCCAGGCAGGAACACTGAAGCTTTCTTT.

This chain links TRBV7-2 with TRBJ2-7; TRBD1 might be the D (5 bases). V lost 5 bases and J lost 2, with 16 bases in between. The germline CDR1 and CDR2 sequences are SGHTA and FQGNSA. The CDR3 spans 15 residues. The CDR3 nucleotides are TGTGCCAGCAGCGGGGCCGGATCCCGTACCTACGAGCAGTACTTC. Its protein is CASSGAGSRTYEQYF.

This clonotype has only a few counts. This chain links TRBV27 with TRBJ2-3; 10 positions agree with TRBD2. Germline V CDR1 and CDR2: MNHEY, SMNVEV (reference sequence). Trimming took 1 base from V and 6 from J; bases not matched to a gene: 7. The CDR3 is 16 residues long. In DNA form, the CDR3 reads TGTGCCAGCAGTTTATGGGGACTAGCGAATAGGGATACGCAGTATTTT. Translation: CASSLWGLANRDTQYF.

In this sample, this clonotype turned up a few times. The chain employs TRBV6-2 or TRBV6-3 and TRBJ1-5; no clear D gene. The CDR3 totals 14 residues. CDR1 is MNHEY, CDR2 SVGEGT, per germline. Deletions cut 0 bases from V and 5 bases from J, with 8 bases between. CDR3 loop: CASSYSQEHQPQHF. CDR3 bases: TGTGCCAGCAGTTACTCGCAGGAGCATCAGCCCCAGCATTTT.

This chain joins TRBV4-3 and TRBJ2-1, with D unresolved. Germline loops: CDR1 LGHNA, CDR2 YSLEER. The ends were cut back, 0 bases at V and 8 bases at J, with 8 bases in the middle. The CDR3 contains 13 residues. CDR3 loop: CASSQDRGYEQFF. The DNA of the CDR3 is TGCGCCAGCAGCCAAGATCGCGGTTATGAGCAGTTCTTC.

The V gene is TRBV3-1, the J gene TRBJ1-5, with D hard to call. The germline V and J ends were trimmed by 0 bases and 5 bases, with 5 bases remaining between them. This CDR3 region has 13 residues. Germline CDR1 and CDR2: LGHDT and YNNKEL (reference sequence). DNA for the CDR3: TGTGCCAGCAGCCAAGACCCCCATCAGCCCCAGCATTTT. It yields the protein CASSQDPHQPQHF.

This clonotype has only a few counts. The rearrangement links TRBV6-2 or TRBV6-3 to TRBJ1-6; the match to TRBD1 covers 7 bases. Looked up from germline, CDR1 is MNHEY and CDR2 is SVGEGT. The CDR3 spans 15 residues. The ends lost 6 bases at V and 10 bases at J; junction bases unmatched: 12. The CDR3, as DNA: TGTGCCAGCAGACCCGGGACAGCAACTATATCACCCCTCCACTTT. Its translation: CASRPGTATISPLHF.

The chain links TRBV20-1 to TRBJ2-3; no clear D gene. In germline, CDR1 is DFQATT, CDR2 SNEGSKA (reference sequence). V was cut by 1 base and J by 2 bases, with 4 bases left in between. The CDR3 runs to 12 residues. CDR3 protein: CSARGNTDTQYF. As DNA, the CDR3 is TGCAGTGCTAGAGGAAACACAGATACGCAGTATTTT.

This clonotype was picked up many times. This chain joins TRBV4-3 and TRBJ1-3; D call uncertain. Germline V gene lookup returns CDR1 LGHNA and CDR2 YSLEER. The CDR3 is made up of 14 amino acids. Between the trimmed V and J ends, which lost 3 bases and 2 bases, there was a span of 8 bases. The CDR3 reads CASSHPPPGNTIYF. The CDR3 nucleotides read TGCGCCAGCAGCCATCCTCCCCCTGGAAACACCATATATTTT.

In this sample, this clonotype turned up a few times. The chain links TRBV6-2 or TRBV6-3 to TRBJ1-1; no firm D call. Germline values: CDR1 MNHEY, CDR2 SVGEGT. Trimming removed 5 bases from V and 8 bases from J, with 15 bases in between. This CDR3 comprises 13 residues. The CDR3 is CASSDLLPPEAFF. The CDR3, as DNA: TGTGCCAGCAGTGACCTGCTTCCCCCCGAAGCTTTCTTT.

This clonotype was picked up a small number of times. The chain uses TRBV12-3 or TRBV12-4 and TRBJ2-7, with D possibly being TRBD1 (6 bases). V lost 4 bases, J lost 4 bases, and 20 bases lay in between. The CDR3 is made up of 16 amino acids. CDR3 sequence reads: CASSSQGDATGYEQYF. The DNA of the CDR3 is TGTGCCAGCAGTTCCCAAGGGGACGCCACAGGGTACGAGCAGTACTTC.

This clonotype showed up many times. This chain connects TRBV6-2 or TRBV6-3 to TRBJ1-2; D possibly corresponds to TRBD1 (6 bases). CDR1 is MNHEY and CDR2 is SVGEGT in the germline V gene. V was trimmed by 6 bases and J by 7 bases, leaving 21 bases between them. The CDR3 runs to 15 residues. CDR3 amino acids: CASRLLPTGNLGYTF. In nucleotides, the CDR3 is TGTGCCAGCAGACTCCTTCCCACAGGGAATCTTGGCTACACCTTC.